The 18 T cell receptor beta chains in this list originate from one sample, sequenced in a study of T cells in Graves' hyperthyroidism and ophthalmopathy. Amplification targeted TCR beta CDR3 regions from RNA transcripts. An initial round of RT-PCR targeting the TCR CDR3 relied on the HTBI primer set. Via MiXCR, TCRdb re-called the multiplex PCR reads, giving one row per CDR3 protein. Of fewer than 350,000 distinct CDR3 sequences detected, roughly 15% appear once; the ten largest clones hold roughly 7.7%. Specimen: blood. Every receptor here comes from a woman in her thirties or forties with Graves' hyperthyroidism.

This clonotype was counted many times. The genes are TRBV20-1 and TRBJ2-7, with TRBD2 matching 9 bases. J was trimmed by 1 base and V by 5 bases; bases with no gene match: 6. The CDR3 sequence is 14 residues long. Germline loops: CDR1 DFQATT, CDR2 SNEGSKA (reference sequence). The CDR3 here is CSAAGTSYSYEQYF. Here the CDR3 DNA reads TGCAGTGCTGCCGGGACTAGCTATTCCTACGAGCAGTACTTC.

In this sample, this clonotype turned up many times. V usage is TRBV3-1 and J usage is TRBJ1-2; TRBD1 might be the D (5 bases). This CDR3 comprises 15 residues. Germline V gene data show CDR1 as LGHDT and CDR2 as YNNKEL (reference sequence). With 3 bases removed from V and 4 bases from J, the gap between germline ends came to 15 bases. The CDR3 is CASSQGRQTLYGYTF. CDR3 coding DNA: TGTGCCAGCAGCCAGGGTCGACAGACCCTCTATGGCTACACCTTC.

This clonotype was seen repeatedly, ten times or more. This rearrangement joins TRBV28 to TRBJ2-5; 12 positions match TRBD2. Germline-derived CDR1 and CDR2 are MDHEN and SYDVKM. The CDR3 totals 15 residues. V lost 6 bases to trimming and J lost 4 bases; unmatched junction nucleotides: 6. The CDR3 is CASSLAGGPGETQYF. CDR3 nucleotides: TGTGCCAGCAGCCTAGCGGGAGGGCCGGGAGAGACCCAGTACTTC.

This clonotype occurred many times. The chain links TRBV6-1 to TRBJ1-5; D not resolved. Germline V gene sequence: CDR1 MNHNS, CDR2 SASEGT. V lost 8 bases, J lost 5 bases, and 4 bases lay in between. This CDR3 has 10 residues. CDR3 bases: TGTGCCAGCGGGGATCAGCCCCAGCATTTT. It codes for CASGDQPQHF.

The chain couples TRBV15 to TRBJ2-7, with 7 bases aligning to TRBD1. V trimming: 3 bases; J trimming: 2 bases; junction bases outside the gene matches: 7. CDR1 is LNHNV and CDR2 is YYDKDF in the germline V gene (reference sequence). This CDR3 is 15 amino acids long. The CDR3 loop reads CATSSFTTGAYEQYF. The CDR3 DNA reads TGTGCCACCAGCAGTTTCACTACAGGGGCCTACGAGCAGTACTTC. The whole variable domain, filled in from reference TRBV15 and TRBJ2-7, reads DAMVIQNPRYQVTQFGKPVTLSCSQTLNHNVMYWYQQKSSQAPKLLFHYYDKDFNNEADTPDNFQSRRPNTSFCFLDIRSPGLGDTAMYLCATSSFTTGAYEQYFGPGTRLTVT.

The rearrangement joins TRBV2 to TRBJ1-2, with D possibly being TRBD1 (6 bases). Germline-derived CDR1 and CDR2 are SNHLY and FYNNEI. This CDR3 is built from 16 residues. Trimming removed 8 bases from V and 2 bases from J, with 21 bases in between. The CDR3 sequence: CASEGRAQGWNYGYTF. CDR3 nucleotides: TGTGCCAGCGAGGGAAGGGCGCAGGGGTGGAACTATGGCTACACCTTC.

This clonotype was detected only once. V usage is TRBV6-2 or TRBV6-3 and J usage is TRBJ2-1; TRBD2 aligns across 13 bases. This CDR3 is built from 15 residues. In germline, CDR1 is MNHEY, CDR2 SVGEGT. The ends lost 6 bases at V and 4 bases at J; junction bases unmatched: 3. The CDR3 bases are TGTGCCAGCAGGCTGGGACTAGCGGGATACAATGAGCAGTTCTTC. It translates to CASRLGLAGYNEQFF.

This clonotype has ten or more counts. The rearrangement joins TRBV6-1 to TRBJ1-5, with 8 bases matching TRBD1. CDR3 length: 14 residues. Trimming removed 6 bases from V and 5 bases from J; junction bases left unmatched: 6. Per the germline V gene, CDR1 is MNHNS and CDR2 is SASEGT. CDR3 amino acids: CASSRTGRDQPQHF. The CDR3 DNA reads TGTGCCAGCAGCCGGACAGGGCGGGATCAGCCCCAGCATTTT.

This chain joins TRBV14 and TRBJ1-2; D is uncertain. V was trimmed by 1 base and J by 4 bases, leaving 7 bases between them. This CDR3 has 13 residues. Germline CDR1 is SGHDN and CDR2 is FVKESK. CDR3: CASSQGGFYGYTF. The CDR3 DNA reads TGTGCCAGCAGCCAAGGGGGTTTCTATGGCTACACCTTC.

This sequence joins TRBV18 and TRBJ2-3; D remains ambiguous. This CDR3 region has 15 residues. Germline-derived CDR1 and CDR2 are KGHSH and LQKENI. The V end lost 3 bases, the J end lost 3 bases, and 13 bases lay between the germline ends. The CDR3 sequence: CASSPGIATTDTQYF. In DNA form, the CDR3 reads TGTGCCAGCTCACCGGGTATTGCTACGACAGATACGCAGTATTTT.

This clonotype was seen repeatedly, ten times or more. This rearrangement joins TRBV28 to TRBJ1-2, with 7 bases fitting TRBD1. Germline V gene sequence: CDR1 MDHEN, CDR2 SYDVKM. V lost 6 bases to trimming and J lost 5 bases; unmatched junction nucleotides: 6. The CDR3 runs 13 residues. CDR3 nucleotide sequence: TGTGCCAGCAGCCTCGCACAGGGGTATGGCTACACCTTC. Translated: CASSLAQGYGYTF.

This clonotype has a count of ten or more. The gene calls are TRBV27 and TRBJ2-7; perhaps TRBD2 as D (5 bases). The length of the CDR3 is 11 residues. CDR1 and CDR2 (germline): MNHEY, SMNVEV (reference sequence). Trimming took off 7 bases at V and 3 bases at J, with 7 bases between the two ends. CDR3 amino acids: CASMAGYEQYF. CDR3 coding DNA: TGTGCCAGCATGGCGGGCTACGAGCAGTACTTC.

This clonotype was seen ten or more times. V and J are TRBV27 and TRBJ1-2; D remains unclear. This CDR3 contains 13 residues. Per the germline V gene, CDR1 is MNHEY and CDR2 is SMNVEV (reference sequence). V was clipped by 4 bases and J by 3 bases, with 9 bases between them. Here the CDR3 reads CASSSDWDYGYTF. As DNA, the CDR3 is TGTGCCAGCAGTTCCGATTGGGACTATGGCTACACCTTC.

DNA of the CDR3: TGTGCCAGTAGTATCCTAACTAGCGGGGCTTCATACAATGAGCAGTTCTTC. This encodes CASSILTSGASYNEQFF. The chain links TRBV19 to TRBJ2-1; 10 nucleotides line up with TRBD2. The V segment lost 3 bases and the J segment 4 bases; nucleotides outside the gene matches: 9. The CDR3 sequence is 17 residues long. CDR1 is LNHDA and CDR2 is SQIVND in the germline V gene (reference sequence). The full variable domain, in which reference TRBV19 and TRBJ2-1 provide the parts outside the CDR3, is DGGITQSPKYLFRKEGQNVTLSCEQNLNHDAMYWYRQDPGQGLRLIYYSQIVNDFQKGDIAEGYSVSREKKESFPLTVTSAQKNPTAFYLCASSILTSGASYNEQFFGPGTRLTVL.

This clonotype was recorded a few times. The genes are TRBV20-1 and TRBJ2-7; TRBD1 aligns across 8 bases. Germline V gene data show CDR1 as DFQATT and CDR2 as SNEGSKA (reference sequence). J gave up 3 bases and V 5 bases, and 9 bases lay outside the gene matches. The CDR3 has 14 residues. The DNA of the CDR3 is TGCAGTGCTTTTGGGGCAGGGGGCGGCTACGAGCAGTACTTC. It specifies CSAFGAGGGYEQYF.

This chain uses TRBV5-6 with TRBJ1-3; D is possibly TRBD1 (5 bases). CDR3 size: 15 residues. Germline V gene data show CDR1 as SGHDT and CDR2 as YYEEEE. The ends were cut back, 0 bases at V and 7 bases at J, with 14 bases in the middle. The CDR3 region has the DNA TGTGCCAGCAGCTTGGTGCAGGGTGGTTGGAACACCATATATTTT. Translated: CASSLVQGGWNTIYF.

This clonotype was found a few times. The chain links TRBV6-1 to TRBJ2-7; D not resolved. Trimming removed 5 bases at V and 0 bases at J, with 11 bases between. Germline V gene sequence: CDR1 MNHNS, CDR2 SASEGT. This CDR3 is 14 amino acids long. CDR3 residues: CASSKPGDSYEQYF. The CDR3 nucleotides are TGTGCCAGCAGTAAACCAGGCGACTCCTACGAGCAGTACTTC.

This clonotype was seen ten or more times. The genes are TRBV28 and TRBJ2-2; tentatively, D is TRBD2 (5 bases). V was shortened by 6 bases and J by 6 bases, with 20 bases between the two germline ends. The CDR3 extends over 16 amino acids. Germline CDR1 is MDHEN and CDR2 is SYDVKM. The CDR3 loop reads CASRLSGQAKAGELFF. The CDR3 nucleotides read TGTGCCAGCAGGTTAAGCGGCCAGGCAAAAGCCGGGGAGCTGTTTTTT.